The clone carrying this T cell receptor (beta chain) was recorded only once. The antigen remains undetermined. This sample is drawn from a study of STAT5B mutations in CD4+ large granular lymphocyte leukemia. Background on the study: Healthy donors showed HLA-associated enrichment of the CDR3 'QG' motif.

In the source study's methods: The detection floor for productive clonotype frequency was 2.59 x 10-5. Measured with immunoSEQ multiplex PCR; TCRdb has only the in-frame clones, and not every one. V and J calls plus clone size are reproduced from that table; the DNA served to infer D and trimming. This table holds some 23,000 clones, about 70% found once. V shed 0 bases and J shed 7 bases, with 13 bases lying between them. Germline V CDR1 and CDR2: SGHDT, YYEEEE. The CDR3 is 14 amino acids. Study findings and constraints: TRBV06-family usage was enriched in top patient clones (8/27) versus controls (2/35).

The sequenced material came from CD4+ T cells from blood buffy coats. This receptor was obtained from a human donor in good health. The V call is TRBV5-6, the J call TRBJ2-5, with a tentative D call TRBD1 (5 bases). In DNA form, the CDR3 reads TGTGCCAGCAGCTTGGAGGTGGGGCTCGGGACCCAGTACTTC. Translated, it gives CASSLEVGLGTQYF.